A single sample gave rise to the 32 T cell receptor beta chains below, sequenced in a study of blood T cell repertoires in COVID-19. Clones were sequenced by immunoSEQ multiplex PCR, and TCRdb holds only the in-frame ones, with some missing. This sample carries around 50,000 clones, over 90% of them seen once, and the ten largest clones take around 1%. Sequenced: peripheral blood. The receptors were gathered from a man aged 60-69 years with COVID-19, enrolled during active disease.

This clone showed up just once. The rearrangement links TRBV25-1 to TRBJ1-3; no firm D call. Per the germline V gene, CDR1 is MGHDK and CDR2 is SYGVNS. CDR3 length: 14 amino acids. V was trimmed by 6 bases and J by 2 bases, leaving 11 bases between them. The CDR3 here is CASRSPGTGNTIYF. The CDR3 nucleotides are TGTGCCAGCAGGAGTCCCGGGACTGGAAACACCATATATTTT.

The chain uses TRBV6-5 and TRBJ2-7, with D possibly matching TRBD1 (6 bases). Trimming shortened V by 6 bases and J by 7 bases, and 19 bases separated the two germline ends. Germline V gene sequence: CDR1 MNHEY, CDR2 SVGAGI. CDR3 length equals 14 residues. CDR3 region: CASSSEGRGWEQYF. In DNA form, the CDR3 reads TGTGCCAGCAGCAGTGAGGGCAGGGGATGGGAGCAGTACTTC.

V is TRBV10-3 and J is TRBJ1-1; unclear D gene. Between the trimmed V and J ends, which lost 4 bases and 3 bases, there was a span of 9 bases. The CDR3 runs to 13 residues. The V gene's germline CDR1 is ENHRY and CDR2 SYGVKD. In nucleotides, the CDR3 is TGTGCCATCAGTGGGGGAGACCACACTGAAGCTTTCTTT. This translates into CAISGGDHTEAFF.

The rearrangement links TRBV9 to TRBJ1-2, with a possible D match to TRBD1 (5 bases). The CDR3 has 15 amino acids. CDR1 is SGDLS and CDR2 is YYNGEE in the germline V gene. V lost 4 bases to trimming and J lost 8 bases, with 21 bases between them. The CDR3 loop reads CASSLRFGGIGGYTF. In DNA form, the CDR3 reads TGTGCCAGCAGCCTACGTTTTGGGGGGATCGGCGGCTACACCTTC. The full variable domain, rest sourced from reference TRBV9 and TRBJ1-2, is DSGVTQTPKHLITATGQRVTLRCSPRSGDLSVYWYQQSLDQGLQFLIQYYNGEERAKGNILERFSAQQFPDLHSELNLSSLELGDSALYFCASSLRFGGIGGYTFGSGTRLTVV.

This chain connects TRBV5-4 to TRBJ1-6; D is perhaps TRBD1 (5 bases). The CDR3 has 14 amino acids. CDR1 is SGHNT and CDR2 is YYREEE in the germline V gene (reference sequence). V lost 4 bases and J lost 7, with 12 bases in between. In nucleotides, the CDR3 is TGTGCCAGCAGCGTACTCGGGGGAAATTCACCCCTCCACTTT. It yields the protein CASSVLGGNSPLHF.

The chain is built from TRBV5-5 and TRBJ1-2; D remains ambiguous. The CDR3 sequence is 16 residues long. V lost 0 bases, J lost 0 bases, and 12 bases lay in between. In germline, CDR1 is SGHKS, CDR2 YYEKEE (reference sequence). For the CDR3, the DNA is TGTGCCAGCAGCTTGGGTGTTCCTACAGCTAACTATGGCTACACCTTC. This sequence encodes CASSLGVPTANYGYTF.

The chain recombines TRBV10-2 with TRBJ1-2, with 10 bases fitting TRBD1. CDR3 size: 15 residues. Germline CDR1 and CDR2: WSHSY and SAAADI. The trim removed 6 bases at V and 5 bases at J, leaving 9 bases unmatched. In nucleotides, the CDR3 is TGCGCCAGCAGGGGTGGGACAGGGGACGAGTATGGCTACACCTTC. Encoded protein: CASRGGTGDEYGYTF.

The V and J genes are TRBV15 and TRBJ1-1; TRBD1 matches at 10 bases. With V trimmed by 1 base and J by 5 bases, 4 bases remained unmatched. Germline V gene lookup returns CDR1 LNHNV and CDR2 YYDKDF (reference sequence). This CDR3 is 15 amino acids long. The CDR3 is CATSRVTGGRTEAFF. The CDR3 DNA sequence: TGTGCCACCAGCAGAGTGACAGGGGGCCGGACTGAAGCTTTCTTT.

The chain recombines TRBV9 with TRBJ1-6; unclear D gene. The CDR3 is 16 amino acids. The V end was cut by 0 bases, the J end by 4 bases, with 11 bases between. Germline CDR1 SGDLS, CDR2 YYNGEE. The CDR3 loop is CASSVEREVYNSPLHF. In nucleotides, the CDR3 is TGTGCCAGCAGCGTAGAGAGGGAAGTATATAATTCACCCCTCCACTTT.

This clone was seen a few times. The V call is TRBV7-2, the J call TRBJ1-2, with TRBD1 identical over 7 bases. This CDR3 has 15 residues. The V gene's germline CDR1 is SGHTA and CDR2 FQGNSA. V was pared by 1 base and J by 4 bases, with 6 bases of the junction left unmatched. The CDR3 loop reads CASSLVQGGSYGYTF. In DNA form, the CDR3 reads TGTGCCAGCAGCTTAGTCCAGGGGGGAAGCTATGGCTACACCTTC. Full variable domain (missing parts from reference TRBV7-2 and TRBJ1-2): GAGVSQSPSNKVTEKGKDVELRCDPISGHTALYWYRQSLGQGLEFLIYFQGNSAPDKSGLPSDRFSAERTGGSVSTLTIQRTQQEDSAVYLCASSLVQGGSYGYTFGSGTRLTVV.

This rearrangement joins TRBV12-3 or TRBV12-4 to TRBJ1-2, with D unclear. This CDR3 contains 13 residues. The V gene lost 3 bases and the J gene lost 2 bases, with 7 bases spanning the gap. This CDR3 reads CASSLVANYGYTF. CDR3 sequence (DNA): TGTGCCAGCAGTTTGGTAGCGAACTATGGCTACACCTTC.

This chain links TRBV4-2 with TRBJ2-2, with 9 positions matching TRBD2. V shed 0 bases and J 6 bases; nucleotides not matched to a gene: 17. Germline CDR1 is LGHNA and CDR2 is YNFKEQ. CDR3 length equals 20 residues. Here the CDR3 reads CASSQDHGSSGALRSGELFF. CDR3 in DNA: TGTGCCAGCAGCCAAGATCACGGGTCTAGCGGGGCCCTCAGATCCGGGGAGCTGTTTTTT.

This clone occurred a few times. The CDR3 nucleotides read TGCGCCAGCAGCCAAGGACAGGGCCTATACGAGCAGTACTTC. Its protein is CASSQGQGLYEQYF. The chain employs TRBV5-1 and TRBJ2-7; TRBD1 matches 8 bases. This CDR3 is 14 amino acids long. The germline gives CDR1 SGHRS, CDR2 YFSETQ. The V gene end was trimmed by 4 bases and the J gene end by 4 bases; junction bases not matched to a gene: 7.

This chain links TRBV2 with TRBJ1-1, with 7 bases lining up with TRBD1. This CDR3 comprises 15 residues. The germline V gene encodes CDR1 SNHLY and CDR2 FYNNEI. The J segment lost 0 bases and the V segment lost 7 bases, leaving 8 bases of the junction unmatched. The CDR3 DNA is TGTGCCAGCATACGACAGGGCACCATGAACACTGAAGCTTTCTTT. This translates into CASIRQGTMNTEAFF. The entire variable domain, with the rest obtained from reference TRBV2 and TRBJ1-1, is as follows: EPEVTQTPSHQVTQMGQEVILRCVPISNHLYFYWYRQILGQKVEFLVSFYNNEISEKSEIFDDQFSVERPDGSNFTLKIRSTKLEDSAMYFCASIRQGTMNTEAFFGQGTRLTVV.

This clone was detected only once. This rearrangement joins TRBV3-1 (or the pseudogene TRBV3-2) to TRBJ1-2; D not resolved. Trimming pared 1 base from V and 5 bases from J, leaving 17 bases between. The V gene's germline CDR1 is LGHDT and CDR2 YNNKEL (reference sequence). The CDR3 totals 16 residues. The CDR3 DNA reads TGTGCCAGCAGCCAAGGGCTGGAGTTGGCGGGATATGGCTACACCTTC. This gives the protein CASSQGLELAGYGYTF.

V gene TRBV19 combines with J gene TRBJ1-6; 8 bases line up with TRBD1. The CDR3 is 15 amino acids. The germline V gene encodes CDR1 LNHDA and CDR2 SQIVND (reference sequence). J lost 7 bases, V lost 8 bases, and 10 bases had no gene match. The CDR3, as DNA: TGTGCCAGTGGGAGACAGGGGTTAAGGAATTCACCCCTCCACTTT. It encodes CASGRQGLRNSPLHF.

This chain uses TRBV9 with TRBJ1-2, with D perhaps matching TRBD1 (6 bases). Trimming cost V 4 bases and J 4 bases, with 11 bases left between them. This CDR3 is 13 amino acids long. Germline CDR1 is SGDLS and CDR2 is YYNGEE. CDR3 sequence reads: CASSSDRPYGYTF. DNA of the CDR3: TGTGCCAGCAGCTCTGACAGGCCCTATGGCTACACCTTC. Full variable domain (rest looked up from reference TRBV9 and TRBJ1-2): DSGVTQTPKHLITATGQRVTLRCSPRSGDLSVYWYQQSLDQGLQFLIQYYNGEERAKGNILERFSAQQFPDLHSELNLSSLELGDSALYFCASSSDRPYGYTFGSGTRLTVV.

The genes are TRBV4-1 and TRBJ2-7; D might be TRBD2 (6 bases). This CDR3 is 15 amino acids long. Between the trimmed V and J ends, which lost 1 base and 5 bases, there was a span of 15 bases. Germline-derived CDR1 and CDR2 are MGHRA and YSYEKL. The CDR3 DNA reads TGCGCCAGCAGCCAAGTGCAGGGAGGATCCGACGAGCAGTACTTC. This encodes CASSQVQGGSDEQYF.

The CDR3 DNA sequence: TGTGCCAGCTCACCCGTACAGACGGGACTTCGCACAGATACGCAGTATTTT. Protein product: CASSPVQTGLRTDTQYF. The chain couples TRBV18 to TRBJ2-3, with D possibly being TRBD2 (6 bases). Trimming took 3 bases from V and 1 from J, leaving 17 bases between them. Germline CDR1 reads KGHSH; CDR2 reads LQKENI. This CDR3 is 17 amino acids long. The whole variable domain, filled in from reference TRBV18 and TRBJ2-3, reads NAGVMQNPRHLVRRRGQEARLRCSPMKGHSHVYWYRQLPEEGLKFMVYLQKENIIDESGMPKERFSAEFPKEGPSILRIQQVVRGDSAAYFCASSPVQTGLRTDTQYFGPGTRLTVL.

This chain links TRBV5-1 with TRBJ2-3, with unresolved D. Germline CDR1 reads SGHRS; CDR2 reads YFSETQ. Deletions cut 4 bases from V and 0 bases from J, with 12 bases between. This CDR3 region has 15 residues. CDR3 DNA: TGCGCCAGCAGCCCTGGTCACTCTAGCACAGATACGCAGTATTTT. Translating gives CASSPGHSSTDTQYF. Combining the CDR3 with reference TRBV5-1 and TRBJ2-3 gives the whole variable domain KAGVTQTPRYLIKTRGQQVTLSCSPISGHRSVSWYQQTPGQGLQFLFEYFSETQRNKGNFPGRFSGRQFSNSRSEMNVSTLELGDSALYLCASSPGHSSTDTQYFGPGTRLTVL.

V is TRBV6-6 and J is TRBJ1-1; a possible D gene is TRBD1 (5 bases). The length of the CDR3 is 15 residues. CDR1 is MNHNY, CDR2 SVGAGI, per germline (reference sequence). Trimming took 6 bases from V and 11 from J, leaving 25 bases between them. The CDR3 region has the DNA TGTGCCAGCAGCCCATCCGCTGGGGGGAACAAGGACGCTTTCTTT. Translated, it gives CASSPSAGGNKDAFF.

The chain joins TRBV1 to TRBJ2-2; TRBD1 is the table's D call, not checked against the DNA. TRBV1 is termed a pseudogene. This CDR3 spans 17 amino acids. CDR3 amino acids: CTSSQWSRPGNTGELFF. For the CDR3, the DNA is TGCACCAGCAGCCAATGGTCGCGCCCAGGGAACACCGGGGAGCTGTTTTTT.

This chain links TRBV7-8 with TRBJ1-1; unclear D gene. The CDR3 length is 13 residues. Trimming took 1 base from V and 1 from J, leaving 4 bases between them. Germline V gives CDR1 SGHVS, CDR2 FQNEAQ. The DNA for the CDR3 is TGTGCCAGCAGCTTAGTCTGGAACACTGAAGCTTTCTTT. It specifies CASSLVWNTEAFF.

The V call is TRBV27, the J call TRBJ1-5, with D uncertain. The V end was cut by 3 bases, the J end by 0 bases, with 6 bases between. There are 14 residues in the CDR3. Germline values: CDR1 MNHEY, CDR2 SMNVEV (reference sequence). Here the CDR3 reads CASSLYYSNQPQHF. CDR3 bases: TGTGCCAGCAGTTTGTACTATAGCAATCAGCCCCAGCATTTT.

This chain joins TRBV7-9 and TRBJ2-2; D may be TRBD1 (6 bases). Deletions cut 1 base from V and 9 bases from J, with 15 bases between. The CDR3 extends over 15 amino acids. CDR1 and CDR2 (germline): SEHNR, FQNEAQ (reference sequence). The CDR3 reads CASSLGGGEIRELFF. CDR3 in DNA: TGTGCCAGCAGCTTAGGTGGGGGCGAGATCCGGGAGCTGTTTTTT. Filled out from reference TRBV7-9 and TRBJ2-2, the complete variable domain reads DTGVSQNPRHKITKRGQNVTFRCDPISEHNRLYWYRQTLGQGPEFLTYFQNEAQLEKSRLLSDRFSAERPKGSFSTLEIQRTEQGDSAMYLCASSLGGGEIRELFFGEGSRLTVL.

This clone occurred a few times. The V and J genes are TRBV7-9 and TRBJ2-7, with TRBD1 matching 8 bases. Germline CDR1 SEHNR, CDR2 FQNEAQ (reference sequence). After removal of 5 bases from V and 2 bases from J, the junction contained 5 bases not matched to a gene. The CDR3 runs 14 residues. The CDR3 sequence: CASSMDRVPYEQYF. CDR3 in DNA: TGTGCCAGCAGCATGGACAGGGTCCCCTACGAGCAGTACTTC.

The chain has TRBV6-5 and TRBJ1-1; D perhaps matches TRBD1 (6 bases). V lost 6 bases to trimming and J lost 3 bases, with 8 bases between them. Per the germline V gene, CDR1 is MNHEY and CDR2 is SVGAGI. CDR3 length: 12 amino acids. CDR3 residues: CASRAGDTEAFF. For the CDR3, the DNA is TGTGCCAGCAGGGCAGGGGACACTGAAGCTTTCTTT.

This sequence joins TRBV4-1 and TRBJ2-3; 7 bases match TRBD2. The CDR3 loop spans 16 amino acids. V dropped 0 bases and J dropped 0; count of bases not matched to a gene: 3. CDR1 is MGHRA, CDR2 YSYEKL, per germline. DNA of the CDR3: TGCGCCAGCAGCCAAGAGGCTAGCGGTAGCACAGATACGCAGTATTTT. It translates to CASSQEASGSTDTQYF.

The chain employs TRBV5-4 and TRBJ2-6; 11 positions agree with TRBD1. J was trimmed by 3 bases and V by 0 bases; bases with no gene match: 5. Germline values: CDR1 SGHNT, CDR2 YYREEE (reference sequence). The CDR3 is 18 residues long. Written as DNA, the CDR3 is TGTGCCAGCAGCTTGGGGACAGGGGGCGGTGTTGGGGCCAACGTCCTGACTTTC. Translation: CASSLGTGGGVGANVLTF.

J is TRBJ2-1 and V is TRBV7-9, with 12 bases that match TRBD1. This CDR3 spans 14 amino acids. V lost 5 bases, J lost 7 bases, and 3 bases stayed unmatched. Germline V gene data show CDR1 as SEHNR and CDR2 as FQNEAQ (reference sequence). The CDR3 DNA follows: TGTGCCAGCAGCCGGGGACAGGGGGCAAATGAGCAGTTCTTC. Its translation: CASSRGQGANEQFF.

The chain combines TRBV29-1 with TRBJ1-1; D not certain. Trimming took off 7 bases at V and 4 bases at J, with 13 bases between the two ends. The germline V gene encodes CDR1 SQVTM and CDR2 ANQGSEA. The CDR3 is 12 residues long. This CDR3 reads CSALGVGTEAFF. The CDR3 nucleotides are TGCAGCGCATTGGGCGTGGGCACTGAAGCTTTCTTT.

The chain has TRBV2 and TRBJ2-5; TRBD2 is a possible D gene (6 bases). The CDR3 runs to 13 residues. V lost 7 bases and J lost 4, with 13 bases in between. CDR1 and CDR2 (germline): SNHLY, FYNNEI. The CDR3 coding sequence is TGTGCCAGCATTCGGGGGAGCGGAGAGACCCAGTACTTC. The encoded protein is CASIRGSGETQYF.